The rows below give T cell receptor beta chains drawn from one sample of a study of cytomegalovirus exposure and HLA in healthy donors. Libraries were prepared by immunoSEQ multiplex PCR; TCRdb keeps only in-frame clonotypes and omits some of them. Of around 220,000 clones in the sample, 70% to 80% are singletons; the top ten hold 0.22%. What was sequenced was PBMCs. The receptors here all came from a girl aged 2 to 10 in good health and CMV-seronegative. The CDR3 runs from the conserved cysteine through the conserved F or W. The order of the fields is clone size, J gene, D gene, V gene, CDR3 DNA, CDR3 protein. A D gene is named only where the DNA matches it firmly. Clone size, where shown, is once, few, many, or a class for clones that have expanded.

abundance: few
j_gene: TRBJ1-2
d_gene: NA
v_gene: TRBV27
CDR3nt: TGTGCCAGCAGTTGGGGTAAACAGGGATATGGCTACACCTTC
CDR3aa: CASSWGKQGYGYTF

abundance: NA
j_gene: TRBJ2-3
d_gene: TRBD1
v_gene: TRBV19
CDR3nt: TGTGCCAGTAGTATGGCTCACAGGGGCGAGGGCACAGATACGCAGTATTTT
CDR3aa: CASSMAHRGEGTDTQYF

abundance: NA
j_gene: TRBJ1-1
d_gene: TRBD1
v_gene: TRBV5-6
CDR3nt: TGTGCCAGCAGCACCCCCACAGGGGAACCTGAAGCTTTCTTT
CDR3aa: CASSTPTGEPEAFF

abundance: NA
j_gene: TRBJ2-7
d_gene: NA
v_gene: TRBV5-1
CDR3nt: TGCGCCAGCAGCTTGGAGGCGGGGGACAGGTCCTACGAGCAGTACTTC
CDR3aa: CASSLEAGDRSYEQYF

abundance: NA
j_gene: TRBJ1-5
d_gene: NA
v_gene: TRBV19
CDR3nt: TGTGCCAGTAGTATGGGCAGGGGTTGGCTCCAGCCCCAGCATTTT
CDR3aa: CASSMGRGWLQPQHF

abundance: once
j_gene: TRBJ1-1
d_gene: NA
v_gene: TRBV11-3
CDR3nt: TGTGCCAGCAGCTTGGGCGGGGAGTACACTGAAGCTTTCTTT
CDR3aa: CASSLGGEYTEAFF

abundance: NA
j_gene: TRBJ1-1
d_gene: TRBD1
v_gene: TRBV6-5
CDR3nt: TGTGCCAGCAGGCCCCGGGACAGGGGGCTCACTGAAGCTTTCTTT
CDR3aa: CASRPRDRGLTEAFF

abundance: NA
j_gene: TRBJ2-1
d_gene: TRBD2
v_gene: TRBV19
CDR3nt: TGTGCCAGTAGTATACGACTAGCGGGAAGCTCCTACAATGAGCAGTTCTTC
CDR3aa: CASSIRLAGSSYNEQFF

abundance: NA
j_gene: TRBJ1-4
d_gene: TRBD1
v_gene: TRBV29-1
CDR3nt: TGCAGCGTTGAAGCCGGGACAGCTGAAAAACTGTTTTTT
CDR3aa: CSVEAGTAEKLFF

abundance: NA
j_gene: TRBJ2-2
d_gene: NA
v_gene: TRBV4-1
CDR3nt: TGCGCCAGCAGCCAAGCACAGGGTCGGGCCGTCGATTTT
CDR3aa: CASSQAQGRAVDF

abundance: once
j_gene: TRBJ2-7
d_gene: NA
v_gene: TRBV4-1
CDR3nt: TGCGCCAGCAGCCAATATTTACCCCAAATAATGGGGCTATACGAGCAGTACTTC
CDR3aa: CASSQYLPQIMGLYEQYF

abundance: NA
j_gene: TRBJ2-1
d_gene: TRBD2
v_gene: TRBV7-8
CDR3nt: TGTGCCAGCAGCTTCTACAGCGGGAGAAAGGCGCGGAATGAGCAGTTCTTC
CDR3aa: CASSFYSGRKARNEQFF

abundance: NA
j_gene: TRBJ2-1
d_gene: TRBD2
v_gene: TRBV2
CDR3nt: TGTGCCAGCAGGCCGGATTTAGCGGGGCGAGGAGAGCAGTTCTTC
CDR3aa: CASRPDLAGRGEQFF

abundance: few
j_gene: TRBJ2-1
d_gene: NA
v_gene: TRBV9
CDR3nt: TGTGCCAGCAGCGTAGAAAACGGGGGATCCTACAATGAGCAGTTCTTC
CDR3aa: CASSVENGGSYNEQFF

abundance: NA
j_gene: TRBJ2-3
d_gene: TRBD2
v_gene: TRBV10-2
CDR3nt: TGCGCCAGCACAGCGGGAAGCACAGATACGCAGTATTTT
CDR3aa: CASTAGSTDTQYF

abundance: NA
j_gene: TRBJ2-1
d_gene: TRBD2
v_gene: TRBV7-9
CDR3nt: TGTGCCAGCAGCCTTACTAGCGGGCCTTACAATGAGCAGTTCTTC
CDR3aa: CASSLTSGPYNEQFF

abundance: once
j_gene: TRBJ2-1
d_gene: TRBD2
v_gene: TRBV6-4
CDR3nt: TGTGCCAGCAGCGCCGGGACTAGCGGGGACTACAATGAGCAGTTCTTC
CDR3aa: CASSAGTSGDYNEQFF

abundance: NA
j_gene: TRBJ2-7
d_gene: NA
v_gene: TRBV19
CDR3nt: TGTGCCAGTAGTATGAGGGCGGGGAAAAGCTCCTACGAGCAGTACTTC
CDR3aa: CASSMRAGKSSYEQYF

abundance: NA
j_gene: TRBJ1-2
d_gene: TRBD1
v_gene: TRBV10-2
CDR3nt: TGCGCCAGCACCGCTAACAGGGGGGGACAAAGGAGCTACACCTTC
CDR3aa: CASTANRGGQRSYTF

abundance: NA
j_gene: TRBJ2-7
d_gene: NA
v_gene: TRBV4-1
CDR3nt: TGCGCCACCCTGGCTAGGGTTGCGGGAAGATCCTACGAGCAGTACTTC
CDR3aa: CATLARVAGRSYEQYF

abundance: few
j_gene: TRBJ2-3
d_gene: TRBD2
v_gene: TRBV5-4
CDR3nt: TGTGCCAGCAGCTTGGCTAGCGGGGGGGCGGATACGCAGTATTTT
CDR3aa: CASSLASGGADTQYF

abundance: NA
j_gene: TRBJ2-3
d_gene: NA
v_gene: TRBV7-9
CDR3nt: TGTGCCAGCAGCCTCACCGACTCCACAGATACGCAGTATTTT
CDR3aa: CASSLTDSTDTQYF

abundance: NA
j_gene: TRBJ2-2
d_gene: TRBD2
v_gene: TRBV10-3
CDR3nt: TGTGCCATCACTTTAGCGGGTACCGGGGAGCTGTTTTTT
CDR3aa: CAITLAGTGELFF

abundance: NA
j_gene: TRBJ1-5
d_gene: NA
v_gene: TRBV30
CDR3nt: TGTGCCTGGAGTGGAGGGCTGGGGCAGCCCCAGCATTTT
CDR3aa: CAWSGGLGQPQHF

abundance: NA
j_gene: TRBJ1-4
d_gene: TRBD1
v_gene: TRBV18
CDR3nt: TGTGCCAGCTTTAGAGGTGGAGACAGGGATGAAAAACTGTTTTTT
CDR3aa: CASFRGGDRDEKLFF

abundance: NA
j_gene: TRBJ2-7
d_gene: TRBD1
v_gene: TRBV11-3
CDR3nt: TGTGCCAGCAGCTTAGATCACGGGACAGGGGTTCTGTACTTC
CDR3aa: CASSLDHGTGVLYF

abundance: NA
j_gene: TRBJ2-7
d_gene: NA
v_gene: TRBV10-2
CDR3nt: TGCGCCAGCAGCCCCAGCTACGAGCAGTACTTC
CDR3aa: CASSPSYEQYF

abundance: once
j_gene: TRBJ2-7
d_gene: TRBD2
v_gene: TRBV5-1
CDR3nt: TGCGCCAGCAGCTGGGAACCGGGACTAGCGAGGGAGCAGTACTTC
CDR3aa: CASSWEPGLAREQYF

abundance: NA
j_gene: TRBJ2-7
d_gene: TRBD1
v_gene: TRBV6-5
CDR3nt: TGTGCCAGCAGTTACAGAACTGACAGGGCCTACGAGCAGTACTTC
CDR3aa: CASSYRTDRAYEQYF

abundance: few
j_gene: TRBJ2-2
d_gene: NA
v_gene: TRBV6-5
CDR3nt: TGTGCCAGCAGTTACAGAGCCGGGAACACCGGGGAGCTGTTTTTT
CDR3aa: CASSYRAGNTGELFF

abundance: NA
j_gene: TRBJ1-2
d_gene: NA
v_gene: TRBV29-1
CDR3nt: TGCAGCGTTGAATGGGGAGGGGGAAACTATGGCTACACCTTC
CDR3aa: CSVEWGGGNYGYTF

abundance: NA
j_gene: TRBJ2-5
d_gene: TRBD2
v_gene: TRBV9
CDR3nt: TGTGCCAGCAGCCATGGCGGGGGGTGGAAAGAGACCCAGTACTTC
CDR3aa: CASSHGGGWKETQYF

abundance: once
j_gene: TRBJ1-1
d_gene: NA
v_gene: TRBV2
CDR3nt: TGTGCCAGCCGACCACAGGTGCTGGGCACTGAAGCTTTCTTT
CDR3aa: CASRPQVLGTEAFF

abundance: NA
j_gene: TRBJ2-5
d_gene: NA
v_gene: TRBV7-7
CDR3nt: TGTGCCAGCAGCTTAGCGGTGGGCAGGGCTGAGACCCAGTACTTC
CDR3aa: CASSLAVGRAETQYF

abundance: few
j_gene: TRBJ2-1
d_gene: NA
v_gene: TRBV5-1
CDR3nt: TGCGCCAGCAGCTGGCGGGACGGGCAATACAATGAGCAGTTCTTC
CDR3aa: CASSWRDGQYNEQFF

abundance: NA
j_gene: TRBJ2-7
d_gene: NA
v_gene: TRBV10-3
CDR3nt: TGTGCCATCAGTGAGTCTCAGGGGCAGGAGCAGTACTTC
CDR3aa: CAISESQGQEQYF

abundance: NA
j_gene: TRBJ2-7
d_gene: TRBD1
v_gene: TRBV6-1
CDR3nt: TGTGCCAGCAGTCCAGGAGGGACAGGCGCCTACGAGCAGTACTTC
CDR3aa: CASSPGGTGAYEQYF

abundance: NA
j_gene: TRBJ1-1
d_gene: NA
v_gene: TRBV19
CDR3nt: TGTGCCAGTAGTATAGCGACGGAACAGAATGAAGCTTTCTTT
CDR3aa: CASSIATEQNEAFF

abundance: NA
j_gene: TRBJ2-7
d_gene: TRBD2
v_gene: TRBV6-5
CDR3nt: TGTGCCAGCAGTAGGACTAGGGGTTACGAGCAGTACTTC
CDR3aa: CASSRTRGYEQYF

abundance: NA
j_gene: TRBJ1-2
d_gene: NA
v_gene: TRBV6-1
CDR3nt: TGTGCCAGCAGTGAACGTCCAGTATATGGCTACACCTTC
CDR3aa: CASSERPVYGYTF

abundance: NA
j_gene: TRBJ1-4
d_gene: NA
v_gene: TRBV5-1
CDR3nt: TGCGCCATTCTCGAATCGGGAGGAACTAATGAAAAACTGTTTTTT
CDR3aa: CAILESGGTNEKLFF

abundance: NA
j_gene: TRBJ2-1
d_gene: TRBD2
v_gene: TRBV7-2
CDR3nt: TGTGCCAGCAGCTTAATAGCGGGAAGGAATGAGCAGTTCTTC
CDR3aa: CASSLIAGRNEQFF

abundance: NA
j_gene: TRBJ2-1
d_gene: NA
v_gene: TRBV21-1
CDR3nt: TGTGCCAGCCGCAAACTAGCGGGGAGGAGGAATGAGCAGTTCTTC
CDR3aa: CASRKLAGRRNEQFF

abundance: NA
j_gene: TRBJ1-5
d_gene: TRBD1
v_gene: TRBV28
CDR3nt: TGTGCCAGCAGGACAGGGTGGAATCAGCCCCAGCATTTT
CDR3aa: CASRTGWNQPQHF

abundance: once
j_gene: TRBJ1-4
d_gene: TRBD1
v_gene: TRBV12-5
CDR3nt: TGTGCTAGTGGTTTGGGTCCCCTCGGGACAGGCGGCGAAAAACTGTTTTTT
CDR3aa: CASGLGPLGTGGEKLFF

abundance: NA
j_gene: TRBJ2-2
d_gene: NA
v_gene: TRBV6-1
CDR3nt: TGTGCCAGCAGTGAAGCGCGACTCACCTGGGAGCTGTTTTTT
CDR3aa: CASSEARLTWELFF

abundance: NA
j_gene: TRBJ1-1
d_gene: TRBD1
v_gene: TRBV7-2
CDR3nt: TGTGCCAGCAGCTTTGGACAGGCTAACACTGAAGCTTTCTTT
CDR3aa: CASSFGQANTEAFF

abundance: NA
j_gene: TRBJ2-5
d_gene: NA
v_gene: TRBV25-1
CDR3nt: TGTGCCAGCAAGGGGTTAAAAGAGACCCAGTACTTC
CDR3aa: CASKGLKETQYF

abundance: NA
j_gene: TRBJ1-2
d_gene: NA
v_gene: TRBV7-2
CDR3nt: TGTGCCAGCAGCTTAGATACGGGGAGAAGGGACTATGGCTACACCTTC
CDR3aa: CASSLDTGRRDYGYTF

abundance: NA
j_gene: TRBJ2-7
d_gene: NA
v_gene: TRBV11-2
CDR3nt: TGTGCCAGCAGCCCCACAGGGGGGGCCTACGAGCAGTACTTC
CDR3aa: CASSPTGGAYEQYF

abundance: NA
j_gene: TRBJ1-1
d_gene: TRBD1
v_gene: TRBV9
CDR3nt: TGTGCCAGCAGCCCTCGAACTGACAGGGACACTGAAGCTTTCTTT
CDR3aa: CASSPRTDRDTEAFF

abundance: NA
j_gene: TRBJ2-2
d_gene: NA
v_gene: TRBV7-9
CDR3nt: TGTGCCAGCAAGGAAACAGGACCCACCGGGGAGCTGTTTTTT
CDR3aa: CASKETGPTGELFF

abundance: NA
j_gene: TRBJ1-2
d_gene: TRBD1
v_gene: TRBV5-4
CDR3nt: TGTGCCAGCAGCCCCGACAGGGAGCATGGCTACACCTTC
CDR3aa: CASSPDREHGYTF